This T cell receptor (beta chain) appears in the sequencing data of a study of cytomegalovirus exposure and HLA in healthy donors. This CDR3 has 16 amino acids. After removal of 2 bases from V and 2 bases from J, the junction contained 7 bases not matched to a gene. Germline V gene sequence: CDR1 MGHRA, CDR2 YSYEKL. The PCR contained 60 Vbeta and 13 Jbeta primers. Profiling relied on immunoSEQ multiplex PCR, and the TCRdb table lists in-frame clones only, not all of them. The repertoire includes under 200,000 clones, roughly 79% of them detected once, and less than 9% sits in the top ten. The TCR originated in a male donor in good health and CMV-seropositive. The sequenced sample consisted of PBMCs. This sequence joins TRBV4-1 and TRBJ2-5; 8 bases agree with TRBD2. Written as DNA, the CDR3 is TGCGCCAGCAGCCAATTCGGGGTAGCGGGGCAAGAGACCCAGTACTTC. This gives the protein CASSQFGVAGQETQYF.